This T cell receptor beta chain was captured in a study of tumor-infiltrating lymphocytes in localized non-small cell lung cancer. Study summary: The cohort mixed smokers and never-smokers, several histologies, and some post-neoadjuvant-chemotherapy samples.

Libraries were prepared by immunoSEQ multiplex PCR; TCRdb keeps only in-frame clonotypes and omits some of them. The sample comprises about 1,700 clones, 30% to 40% of which are singletons, and more than 12% rests with the top ten. Study-level results: TCRbeta sequencing showed higher T cell infiltration in tumors than uninvolved lung. TCR sequencing covered a subset of patients with enough tissue. Different pieces of the same tissue went to different assays, confounding technical variation with intratumor heterogeneity.

This clone showed up just a few times. What it recognizes is unknown. The source of this sequence is a human donor with non-small cell lung cancer. The source material was uninvolved lung tissue not adjacent to the tumor.

CDR3 sequence reads: CASSSTLEQFF. Written as DNA, the CDR3 is TGTGCCAGCAGCTCCACTTTGGAGCAGTTCTTC. The rearrangement links TRBV11-2 to TRBJ2-1; no clear D. Germline values: CDR1 SGHAT, CDR2 FQNNGV. CDR3 length: 11 amino acids. Trimming removed 4 bases at V and 10 bases at J, with 8 bases between.